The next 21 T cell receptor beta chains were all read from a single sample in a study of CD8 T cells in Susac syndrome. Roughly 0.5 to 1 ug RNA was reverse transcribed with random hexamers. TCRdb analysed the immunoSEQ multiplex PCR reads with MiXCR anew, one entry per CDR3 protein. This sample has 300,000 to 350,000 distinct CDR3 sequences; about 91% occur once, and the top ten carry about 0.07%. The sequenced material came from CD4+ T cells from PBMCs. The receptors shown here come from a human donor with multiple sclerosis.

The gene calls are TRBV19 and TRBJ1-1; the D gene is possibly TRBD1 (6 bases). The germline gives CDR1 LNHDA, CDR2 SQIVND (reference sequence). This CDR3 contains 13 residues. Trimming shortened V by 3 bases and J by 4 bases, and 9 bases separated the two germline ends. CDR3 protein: CASSMGAVTEAFF. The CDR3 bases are TGTGCCAGTAGTATGGGGGCGGTCACTGAAGCTTTCTTT.

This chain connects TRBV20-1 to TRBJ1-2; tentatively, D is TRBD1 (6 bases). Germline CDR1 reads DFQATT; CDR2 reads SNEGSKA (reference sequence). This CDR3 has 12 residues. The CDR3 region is CSPLQGNYGYTF. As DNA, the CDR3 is TGCAGCCCACTACAGGGAAACTATGGCTACACCTTC.

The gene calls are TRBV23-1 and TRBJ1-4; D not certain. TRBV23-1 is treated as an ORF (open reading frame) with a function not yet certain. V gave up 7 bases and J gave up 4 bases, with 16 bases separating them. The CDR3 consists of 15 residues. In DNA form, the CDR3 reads TGCGCCAGCACGTTTTACCGGGTTCGTAATGAAAAACTGTTTTTT. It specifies CASTFYRVRNEKLFF.

CDR3 coding DNA: TGTGCCAGCAGCTCCGACATAGCTAACTATGGCTACACCTTC. Translated, it gives CASSSDIANYGYTF. The V call is TRBV5-4, the J call TRBJ1-2; D gene uncertain. The CDR3 has 14 residues. Trimming removed 3 bases from V and 0 bases from J, with 9 bases in between. The germline V gene encodes CDR1 SGHNT and CDR2 YYREEE (reference sequence).

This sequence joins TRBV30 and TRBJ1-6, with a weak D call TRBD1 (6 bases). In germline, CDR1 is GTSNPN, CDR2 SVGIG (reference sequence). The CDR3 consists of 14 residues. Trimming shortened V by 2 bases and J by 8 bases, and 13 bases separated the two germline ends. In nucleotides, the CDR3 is TGTGCCTGGAGTTCCAGGGGTGCGGATTCACCCCTCCACTTT. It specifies CAWSSRGADSPLHF.

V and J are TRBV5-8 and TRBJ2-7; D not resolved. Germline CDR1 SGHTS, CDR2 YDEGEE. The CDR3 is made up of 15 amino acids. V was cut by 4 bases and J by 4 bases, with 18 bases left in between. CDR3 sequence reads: CASSRDDGRRYEQYF. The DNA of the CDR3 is TGTGCCAGCAGCCGTGACGACGGCCGGCGGTACGAGCAGTACTTC. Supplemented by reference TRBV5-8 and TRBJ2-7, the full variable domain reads EAGVTQSPTHLIKTRGQQATLRCSPISGHTSVYWYQQALGLGLQFLLWYDEGEERNRGNFPPRFSGRQFPNYSSELNVNALELEDSALYLCASSRDDGRRYEQYFGPGTRLTVT.

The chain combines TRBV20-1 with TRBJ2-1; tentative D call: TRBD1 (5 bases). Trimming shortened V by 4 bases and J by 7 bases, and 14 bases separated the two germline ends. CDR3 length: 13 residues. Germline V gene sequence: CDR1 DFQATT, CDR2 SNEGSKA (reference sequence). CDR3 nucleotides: TGCAGTGCTATCCGGTTCTCAGGGAATGAGCAGTTCTTC. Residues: CSAIRFSGNEQFF.

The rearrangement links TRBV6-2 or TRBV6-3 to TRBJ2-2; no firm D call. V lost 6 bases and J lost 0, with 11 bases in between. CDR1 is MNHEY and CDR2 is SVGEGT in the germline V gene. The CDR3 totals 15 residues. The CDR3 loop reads CASRPPLPNTGELFF. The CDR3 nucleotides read TGTGCCAGCAGACCCCCCCTTCCGAACACCGGGGAGCTGTTTTTT.

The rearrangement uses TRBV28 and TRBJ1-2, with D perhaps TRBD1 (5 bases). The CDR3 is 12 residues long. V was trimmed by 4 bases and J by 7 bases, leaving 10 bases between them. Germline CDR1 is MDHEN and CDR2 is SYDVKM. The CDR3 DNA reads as TGTGCCAGCAGTTCCCAGGGAGGTGGCTACACCTTC. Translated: CASSSQGGGYTF.

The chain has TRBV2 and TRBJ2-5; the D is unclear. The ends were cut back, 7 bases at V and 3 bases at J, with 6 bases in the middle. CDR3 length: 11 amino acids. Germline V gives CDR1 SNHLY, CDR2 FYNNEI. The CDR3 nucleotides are TGTGCCAGCAAAAAGGAAGAGACCCAGTACTTC. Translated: CASKKEETQYF. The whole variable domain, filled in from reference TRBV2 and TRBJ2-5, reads EPEVTQTPSHQVTQMGQEVILRCVPISNHLYFYWYRQILGQKVEFLVSFYNNEISEKSEIFDDQFSVERPDGSNFTLKIRSTKLEDSAMYFCASKKEETQYFGPGTRLLVL.

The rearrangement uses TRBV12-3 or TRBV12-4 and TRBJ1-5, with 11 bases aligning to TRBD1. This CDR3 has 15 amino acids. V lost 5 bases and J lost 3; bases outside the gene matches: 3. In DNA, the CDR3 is TGTGCCAGCAGTCGGGGACAGGGGGTCAATCAGCCCCAGCATTTT. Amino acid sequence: CASSRGQGVNQPQHF.

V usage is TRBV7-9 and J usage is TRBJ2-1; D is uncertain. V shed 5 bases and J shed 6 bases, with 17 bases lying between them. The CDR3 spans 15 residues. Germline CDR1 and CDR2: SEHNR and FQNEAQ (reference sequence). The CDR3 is CASSARSRTSNEQFF. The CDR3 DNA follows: TGTGCCAGCAGCGCCCGCTCGCGGACCTCCAATGAGCAGTTCTTC.

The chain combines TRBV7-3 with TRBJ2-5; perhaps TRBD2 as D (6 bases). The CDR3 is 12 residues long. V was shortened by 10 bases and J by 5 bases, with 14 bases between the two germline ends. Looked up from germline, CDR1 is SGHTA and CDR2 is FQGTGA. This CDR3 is CAITTSRETQYF. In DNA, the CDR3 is TGTGCCATTACGACTAGTCGGGAGACCCAGTACTTC.

CDR3 sequence reads: CASTRGGLQPRRYEQYF. As DNA, the CDR3 is TGTGCCAGCACCCGGGGGGGACTCCAACCTCGACGTTACGAGCAGTACTTC. The chain employs TRBV2 and TRBJ2-7; TRBD2 aligns across 8 bases. The CDR3 has 17 residues. With V trimmed by 7 bases and J by 4 bases, 18 bases remained unmatched. The germline CDR1 and CDR2 sequences are SNHLY and FYNNEI.

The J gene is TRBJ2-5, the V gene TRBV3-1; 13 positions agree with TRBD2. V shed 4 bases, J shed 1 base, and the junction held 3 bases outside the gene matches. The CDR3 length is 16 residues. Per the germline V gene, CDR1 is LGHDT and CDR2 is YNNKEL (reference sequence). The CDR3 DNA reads TGTGCCAGCAGCCCTTGGACTAGCGGGGGCCAAGAGACCCAGTACTTC. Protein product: CASSPWTSGGQETQYF.

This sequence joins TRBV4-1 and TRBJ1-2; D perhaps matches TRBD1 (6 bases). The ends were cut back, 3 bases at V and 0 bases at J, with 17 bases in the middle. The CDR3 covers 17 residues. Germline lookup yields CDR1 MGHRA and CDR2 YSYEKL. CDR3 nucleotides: TGCGCCAGCAGCCACCGCCGGGACATCCCGGCTAACTATGGCTACACCTTC. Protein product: CASSHRRDIPANYGYTF.

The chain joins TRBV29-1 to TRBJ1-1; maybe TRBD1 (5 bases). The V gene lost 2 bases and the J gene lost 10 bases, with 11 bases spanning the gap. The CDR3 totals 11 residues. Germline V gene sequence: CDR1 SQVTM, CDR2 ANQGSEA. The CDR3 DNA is TGCAGCGTTGAAAGGGGAAAGGGAGCTTTCTTT. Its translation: CSVERGKGAFF.

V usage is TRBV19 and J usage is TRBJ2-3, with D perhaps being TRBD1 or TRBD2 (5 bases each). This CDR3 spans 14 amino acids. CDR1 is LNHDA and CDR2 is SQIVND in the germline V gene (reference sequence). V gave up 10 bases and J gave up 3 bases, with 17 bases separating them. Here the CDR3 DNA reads TGTGCCACCAGTGAGGGGCGCGCAACAGATACGCAGTATTTT. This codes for CATSEGRATDTQYF.

The CDR3 protein is CASSRTPPGQSTDTQYF. As DNA, the CDR3 is TGTGCCAGCAGCCGAACCCCTCCCGGACAGAGCACAGATACGCAGTATTTT. The chain combines TRBV7-2 with TRBJ2-3, with D tentatively TRBD1 (6 bases). This CDR3 has 17 residues. CDR1 and CDR2 from the germline V gene are SGHTA and FQGNSA. Trimming stripped 5 bases from V and 0 bases from J, with 18 bases between.

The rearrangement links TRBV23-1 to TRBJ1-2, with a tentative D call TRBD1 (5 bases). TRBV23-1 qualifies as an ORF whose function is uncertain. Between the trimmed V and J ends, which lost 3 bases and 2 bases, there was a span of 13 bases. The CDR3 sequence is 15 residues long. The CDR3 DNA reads TGCGCCAGCAGTCAGAGGCGGGGGGGAAACTATGGCTACACCTTC. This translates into CASSQRRGGNYGYTF.

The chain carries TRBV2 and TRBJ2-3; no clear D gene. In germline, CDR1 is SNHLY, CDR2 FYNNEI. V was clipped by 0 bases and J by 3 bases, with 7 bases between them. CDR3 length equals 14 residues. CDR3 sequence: CASSEARRTDTQYF. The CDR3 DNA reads TGTGCCAGCAGTGAAGCCCGCAGGACAGATACGCAGTATTTT.